The rows below give T cell receptor beta chains drawn from one sample of a study of beta chain features in type 1 diabetes. The protocol was immunoSEQ multiplex PCR, while the TCRdb copy is restricted to in-frame clones and leaves out a portion. The data show roughly 300,000 clones, with under 8.5% seen just once and less than 0.45% held by the top ten. The sequenced sample consisted of central memory CD4+ T cells from blood. These receptors were taken from a woman younger than 35 in good health. The CDR3 runs from the conserved cysteine through the conserved F or W. Fields, in order: J gene, V gene, D gene, clone size, CDR3 length, CDR3 protein, CDR3 DNA. The D gene is left open where the match is weak. Only some rows state a clone size, as once, few, many or a class for expanded clones.

TRBJ2-1,TRBV9,TRBD2,NA,15,CASSVGSGSRNEQFF,TGTGCCAGCAGCGTAGGTAGCGGGAGTCGTAATGAGCAGTTCTTC
TRBJ2-3,TRBV27,NA,NA,14,CASSIRMGTDTQYF,TGTGCCAGCAGTATACGGATGGGCACAGATACGCAGTATTTT
TRBJ2-1,TRBV4-2,NA,NA,14,CASSQEGGRSEQFF,TGTGCCAGCAGCCAAGAGGGGGGCAGGAGTGAGCAGTTCTTC
TRBJ2-3,TRBV28,NA,many,16,CASTSTGGQDTDTQYF,TGTGCCAGCACCAGTACCGGGGGGCAGGACACAGATACGCAGTATTTT
TRBJ2-1,TRBV5-1,TRBD2,few,15,CASSLGLAGVDEQFF,TGCGCCAGCAGCTTGGGGTTAGCGGGAGTGGATGAGCAGTTCTTC
TRBJ2-1,TRBV7-2,NA,few,12,CASSFTGNEQFF,TGTGCCAGCAGCTTCACAGGCAATGAGCAGTTCTTC
TRBJ2-1,TRBV5-1,TRBD1,few,17,CASSAYTVGQGAREQFF,TGCGCCAGCAGCGCTTACACCGTGGGACAGGGGGCGCGGGAGCAGTTCTTC
TRBJ2-7,TRBV18,NA,few,14,CASSPRTGSYEQYF,TGTGCCAGCTCACCACGAACGGGGTCCTACGAGCAGTACTTC
TRBJ2-2,TRBV2,TRBD2,NA,17,CASNPEGLAGGTGELFF,TGCGCCAGCAATCCCGAGGGACTAGCGGGAGGTACCGGGGAGCTGTTTTTT
TRBJ1-3,TRBV10-3,NA,many,13,CAISVAGSGTIYF,TGTGCCATCAGTGTGGCAGGTAGCGGCACCATATATTTT
TRBJ2-7,TRBV6-6,NA,NA,13,CASSRLTSNEQYF,TGTGCCAGCAGCCGCTTAACTAGCAACGAGCAGTACTTC
TRBJ1-1,TRBV18,NA,few,13,CASSSQWNTEAFF,TGTGCCAGCTCAAGTCAGTGGAACACTGAAGCTTTCTTT
TRBJ2-4,TRBV6-5,NA,few,13,CASMKAGLNIQYF,TGTGCCAGCATGAAAGCAGGGTTAAACATTCAGTACTTC
TRBJ2-1,TRBV7-6,TRBD1,few,17,CASSVSRGQGRRNEQFF,TGTGCCAGCAGCGTTAGTAGGGGACAGGGGCGCAGGAATGAGCAGTTCTTC
TRBJ1-3,TRBV7-2,NA,NA,15,CASSTDTNSGNTIYF,TGTGCCAGCAGTACGGACACTAACTCTGGAAACACCATATATTTT
TRBJ1-2,TRBV29-1,TRBD1,few,12,CSAMDREYGYTF,TGCAGCGCTATGGACAGGGAGTACGGCTACACCTTC
TRBJ2-1,TRBV4-3,TRBD2,NA,15,CASSQVGASGGQQFF,TGCGCCAGCAGCCAGGTTGGGGCTAGCGGGGGGCAGCAGTTCTTC
TRBJ2-5,TRBV7-2,NA,few,15,CASSSWAGNQETQYF,TGTGCCAGCAGCTCATGGGCGGGAAATCAAGAGACCCAGTACTTC
TRBJ2-7,TRBV2,NA,many,13,CASTEQQGYEQYF,TGTGCCAGCACCGAACAACAGGGTTACGAGCAGTACTTC
TRBJ2-7,TRBV28,NA,few,16,CASSLPSGRNSFEQYF,TGTGCCAGCAGCCTCCCGTCGGGACGGAACTCGTTCGAGCAGTACTTC
TRBJ2-1,TRBV1,NA,few,17,CTSSQERPLIIYNEQFF,TGCACCAGCAGCCAAGAACGGCCACTCATAATTTACAATGAGCAGTTCTTC
TRBJ2-7,TRBV5-1,TRBD2,NA,14,CASSPGLRDYEQYF,TGCGCCAGCAGCCCGGGACTACGCGATTACGAGCAGTACTTC
TRBJ1-2,TRBV28,NA,NA,16,CASFSLMGGQSSGYTF,TGTGCCAGCTTCTCCCTCATGGGGGGGCAGTCAAGTGGCTACACCTTC
TRBJ2-7,TRBV7-2,NA,many,15,CASSKSHGVWYEQYF,TGTGCCAGCAGCAAATCCCACGGCGTTTGGTACGAGCAGTACTTC
TRBJ1-1,TRBV27,NA,NA,14,CASSRSRMNTEAFF,TGTGCCAGCAGCCGCAGTCGAATGAACACTGAAGCTTTCTTT
TRBJ2-2,TRBV19,TRBD2,few,18,CASRQPGLAGGGTGELFF,TGTGCCAGTAGACAACCGGGACTAGCGGGAGGAGGCACCGGGGAGCTGTTTTTT
TRBJ1-5,TRBV7-9,NA,NA,16,CASSLASGGNNQPQHF,TGTGCCAGCAGCTTAGCTTCCGGGGGAAATAATCAGCCCCAGCATTTT
TRBJ2-7,TRBV28,NA,NA,11,CASRNFYEQYF,TGTGCCAGCAGAAATTTCTACGAGCAGTACTTC
TRBJ2-7,TRBV6-6,NA,few,15,CASSYSVTGSYEQYF,TGTGCCAGCAGTTACTCGGTGACAGGCAGCTACGAGCAGTACTTC
TRBJ2-3,TRBV4-1,TRBD1,NA,16,CASSRRDRDRSDTQYF,TGCGCCAGCAGCCGGCGGGACAGGGATCGGTCAGATACGCAGTATTTT
TRBJ2-1,TRBV6-5,TRBD2,NA,14,CASKKSGSNDEQFF,TGTGCCAGCAAGAAAAGCGGGAGTAACGATGAGCAGTTCTTC
TRBJ1-1,TRBV6-5,TRBD1,once,14,CASSAQGAGTEAFF,TGTGCCAGCAGTGCACAGGGGGCCGGCACTGAAGCTTTCTTT